These 32 T cell receptor beta chains came from one sample sequenced in a study of T-cell memory formation after mild COVID-19. TCRdb reprocessed the 5' RACE reads with MiXCR, giving one entry per CDR3 protein. Among 25,000 to 35,000 distinct CDR3 sequences listed, 9% to 15% were seen once. The sequencing input was PBMCs or a T cell subset sorted from them (not recorded which). The receptors derive from an adult woman who had mild COVID-19 (a few samples of this study predate the infection). Cell type and time point are not known.

This clonotype occurred many times. As DNA, the CDR3 is TGTGCCAGCAGCCAATCGAGGGGCTACGAAGAGACCCAGTACTTC. Encoded protein: CASSQSRGYEETQYF. The gene calls are TRBV7-8 and TRBJ2-5, with D tentatively TRBD1 or TRBD2 (5 bases each). The CDR3 loop spans 15 amino acids. From germline, CDR1 is SGHVS and CDR2 FQNEAQ. Trimming stripped 5 bases from V and 3 bases from J, with 16 bases between.

There are many counts of this clonotype. This chain uses TRBV3-1 with TRBJ2-5, with a possible D match to TRBD2 (6 bases). Germline V lookup: CDR1 LGHDT, CDR2 YNNKEL (reference sequence). V gave up 4 bases and J gave up 0 bases, with 9 bases separating them. The CDR3 sequence is 14 residues long. The DNA of the CDR3 is TGTGCCAGCAGCCCCCGGGACTACCAAGAGACCCAGTACTTC. Translated: CASSPRDYQETQYF.

This clonotype was picked up many times. The genes are TRBV27 and TRBJ1-4; TRBD1 agrees at 10 bases. The V gene end was trimmed by 3 bases and the J gene end by 8 bases; junction bases not matched to a gene: 3. The CDR3 covers 14 residues. Germline CDR1 MNHEY, CDR2 SMNVEV (reference sequence). CDR3 nucleotide sequence: TGTGCCAGCAGTTTGACAGGGGGCCGGGAAAAACTGTTTTTT. Its protein product is CASSLTGGREKLFF.

This clonotype was detected ten times or more. The chain has TRBV7-3 and TRBJ2-5; the match to TRBD2 covers 8 bases. Trimming at V came to 1 base and at J to 0 bases, leaving 7 bases not matched to a gene. The germline V gene has CDR1 SGHTA and CDR2 FQGTGA. This CDR3 is 17 amino acids long. The chain's CDR3 is CASSLRGAGGYQETQYF. CDR3 DNA sequence: TGTGCCAGCAGCTTAAGAGGGGCGGGAGGTTACCAAGAGACCCAGTACTTC. Full variable domain (missing parts from reference TRBV7-3 and TRBJ2-5): GAGVSQTPSNKVTEKGKYVELRCDPISGHTALYWYRQSLGQGPEFLIYFQGTGAADDSGLPNDRFFAVRPEGSVSTLKIQRTERGDSAVYLCASSLRGAGGYQETQYFGPGTRLLVL.

This chain links TRBV5-6 with TRBJ2-5; D tentatively fits TRBD1 or TRBD2 (5 bases each). V lost 1 base and J lost 4, with 14 bases in between. The CDR3 covers 15 residues. Looked up from germline, CDR1 is SGHDT and CDR2 is YYEEEE. The CDR3 DNA reads as TGTGCCAGCAGCTTGACGGCAGGGAGAGTAGAGACCCAGTACTTC. Translated: CASSLTAGRVETQYF.

The rearrangement joins TRBV5-1 to TRBJ2-3; no firm D call. Per germline, CDR1 SGHRS and CDR2 YFSETQ. CDR3 length: 11 amino acids. V lost 5 bases, J lost 4 bases, and 5 bases lay in between. This chain's CDR3 is CASSVADTQYF. Written as DNA, the CDR3 is TGCGCCAGCAGTGTTGCAGATACGCAGTATTTT. Full variable domain (remainder filled in from reference TRBV5-1 and TRBJ2-3): KAGVTQTPRYLIKTRGQQVTLSCSPISGHRSVSWYQQTPGQGLQFLFEYFSETQRNKGNFPGRFSGRQFSNSRSEMNVSTLELGDSALYLCASSVADTQYFGPGTRLTVL.

This clonotype was counted many times. This chain joins TRBV6-1 and TRBJ2-7; D uncertain. The CDR3 covers 12 residues. Germline V gives CDR1 MNHNS, CDR2 SASEGT. V gave up 6 bases and J gave up 5 bases, with 11 bases separating them. In DNA, the CDR3 is TGTGCCAGCAGACCAGTGGCCCACGAGCAGTACTTC. It translates to CASRPVAHEQYF.

There are many counts of this clonotype. The V call is TRBV9, the J call TRBJ2-2, with 9 bases that match TRBD1. Germline V gives CDR1 SGDLS, CDR2 YYNGEE. This CDR3 contains 17 residues. Germline trimming cut 3 bases from V and 2 bases from J; bases unmatched to any gene: 8. Here the CDR3 reads CASSGVAGQGNTGELFF. The CDR3 region has the DNA TGTGCCAGCAGCGGCGTGGCGGGACAGGGTAACACCGGGGAGCTGTTTTTT.

This clonotype appeared many times. V and J are TRBV27 and TRBJ2-6; D ambiguous. This CDR3 contains 14 residues. Trimming took off 6 bases at V and 2 bases at J, with 8 bases between the two ends. Germline values: CDR1 MNHEY, CDR2 SMNVEV (reference sequence). The CDR3 protein is CASSISAGANVLTF. CDR3 coding DNA: TGTGCCAGCAGCATCTCCGCTGGGGCCAACGTCCTGACTTTC.

This clonotype has at least ten counts. The chain is built from TRBV11-2 and TRBJ2-1; D assignment may be TRBD1 or TRBD2 (6 bases each). The germline gives CDR1 SGHAT, CDR2 FQNNGV. V dropped 1 base and J dropped 8 bases, with 18 bases sitting between them. The CDR3 totals 16 residues. CDR3 sequence reads: CASSLVLGGPIYEQFF. CDR3 DNA: TGTGCCAGCAGCTTAGTGCTGGGGGGCCCAATTTATGAGCAGTTCTTC.

This clonotype was recorded many times. CDR3: CASSQEGGNTEAFF. The CDR3 nucleotides read TGTGCCAGCAGCCAAGAGGGGGGGAACACTGAAGCTTTCTTT. The V call is TRBV3-1, the J call TRBJ1-1; maybe TRBD1 (5 bases). CDR3 size: 14 residues. V dropped 0 bases and J dropped 1 base, with 6 bases sitting between them. The germline CDR1 and CDR2 sequences are LGHDT and YNNKEL (reference sequence).

There are many counts of this clonotype. The CDR3 nucleotides are TGTGCCAGCAGTGATCGGACCGGGTACAATGAGCAGTTCTTC. This encodes CASSDRTGYNEQFF. V and J are TRBV2 and TRBJ2-1, with D uncertain. The CDR3 is made up of 14 amino acids. The V gene's germline CDR1 is SNHLY and CDR2 FYNNEI. The V end lost 3 bases, the J end lost 4 bases, and 10 bases lay between the germline ends.

This clonotype was counted many times. The chain employs TRBV12-3 or TRBV12-4 and TRBJ2-3; 7 bases map to TRBD1. This CDR3 comprises 16 residues. V lost 3 bases to trimming and J lost 3 bases; unmatched junction nucleotides: 9. The CDR3 region is CASSFYRGRGTDTQYF. CDR3 in DNA: TGTGCCAGCAGTTTTTACAGGGGAAGGGGGACAGATACGCAGTATTTT.

The rearrangement joins TRBV10-3 to TRBJ2-1; D might be TRBD2 (6 bases). CDR3 length equals 15 residues. Deletions cut 6 bases from V and 0 bases from J, with 12 bases between. Germline loops: CDR1 ENHRY, CDR2 SYGVKD. CDR3 nucleotide sequence: TGTGCCATCAGCCGGGACTTGAGCTCCTACAATGAGCAGTTCTTC. The encoded protein is CAISRDLSSYNEQFF.

This clonotype has ten or more counts. V and J are TRBV12-5 and TRBJ2-1; 10 bases are a match to TRBD2. J lost 7 bases, V lost 4 bases, and 7 bases had no gene match. Per germline, CDR1 LGHNT and CDR2 FRNRAP. There are 15 residues in the CDR3. The CDR3 region is CASGSLAGVRNEQFF. CDR3 sequence (DNA): TGTGCTAGTGGTTCTCTAGCGGGAGTAAGGAATGAGCAGTTCTTC.

This rearrangement joins TRBV7-9 to TRBJ1-2; possible D gene TRBD1, 5 bases. Per germline, CDR1 SEHNR and CDR2 FQNEAQ (reference sequence). This CDR3 has 14 amino acids. Trimming removed 5 bases from V and 5 bases from J, with 15 bases in between. CDR3 bases: TGTGCCAGCAGCCCCCCCGGGACGGATTATGGCTACACCTTC. Translation: CASSPPGTDYGYTF.

This chain links TRBV20-1 with TRBJ2-3, with 10 bases aligning to TRBD2. The junction had 8 bases not matched to a gene; V was cut back by 4 bases and J by 7 bases. Germline values: CDR1 DFQATT, CDR2 SNEGSKA (reference sequence). The CDR3 contains 14 residues. CDR3: CSAILAGVTNTQYF. The CDR3 nucleotides are TGCAGTGCTATTCTAGCGGGGGTCACGAATACGCAGTATTTT.

This clonotype was recorded many times. The chain links TRBV10-3 to TRBJ2-7, with 8 bases fitting TRBD1. Per germline, CDR1 ENHRY and CDR2 SYGVKD. J lost 3 bases, V lost 1 base, and 5 bases had no gene match. This CDR3 comprises 15 residues. CDR3 coding DNA: TGTGCCATCAGTGAGTGGCAGGGGGCTATCTACGAGCAGTACTTC. Residues: CAISEWQGAIYEQYF.

This clonotype was counted many times. The chain has TRBV12-3 or TRBV12-4 and TRBJ1-1; D call uncertain. CDR3 length: 13 amino acids. Trimming stripped 5 bases from V and 8 bases from J, with 15 bases between. The DNA of the CDR3 is TGTGCCAGCAGTCCCCGACGTTTGGGGGAAGCTTTCTTT. Its protein is CASSPRRLGEAFF.

At least ten counts were recorded for this clonotype. V and J are TRBV18 and TRBJ1-4, with D unclear. Trimming removed 0 bases from V and 5 bases from J, with 7 bases in between. The CDR3 extends over 14 amino acids. Germline-derived CDR1 and CDR2 are KGHSH and LQKENI. The CDR3: CASSPPMGNEKLFF. For the CDR3, the DNA is TGTGCCAGCTCACCACCGATGGGAAATGAAAAACTGTTTTTT.

This clonotype was counted ten times or more. V gene TRBV19 combines with J gene TRBJ2-7, with TRBD1 matching over 9 bases. CDR1 LNHDA and CDR2 SQIVND come from the germline V gene (reference sequence). The CDR3 sequence is 16 residues long. Trimming cost V 5 bases and J 3 bases; bases outside gene matches: 11. CDR3 sequence (DNA): TGTGCCAGTAGTCCCTACCCCGGGACAGGGTTCTACGAGCAGTACTTC. Protein sequence: CASSPYPGTGFYEQYF.

At least ten counts were recorded for this clonotype. The chain recombines TRBV5-5 with TRBJ2-7; 9 bases agree with TRBD2. V trimming: 4 bases; J trimming: 3 bases; junction bases outside the gene matches: 8. This CDR3 region has 15 residues. The germline CDR1 and CDR2 sequences are SGHKS and YYEKEE (reference sequence). The CDR3 DNA follows: TGTGCCAGCAGCGGGGTAGCGGGAGCAATCTACGAGCAGTACTTC. Residues: CASSGVAGAIYEQYF.

This clonotype has ten or more counts. The chain joins TRBV9 to TRBJ1-5; the D is unclear. The CDR3 sequence is 14 residues long. Germline V gene lookup returns CDR1 SGDLS and CDR2 YYNGEE. Between the trimmed V and J ends, which lost 2 bases and 3 bases, there was a span of 9 bases. The CDR3 spells CASSVDGANQPQHF. CDR3 nucleotides: TGTGCCAGCAGCGTGGACGGCGCCAATCAGCCCCAGCATTTT.

The table lists this clonotype with many counts. The chain is built from TRBV7-9 and TRBJ1-1, with D possibly being TRBD1 (6 bases). Germline values: CDR1 SEHNR, CDR2 FQNEAQ (reference sequence). CDR3 size: 16 residues. V was pared by 2 bases and J by 4 bases, with 17 bases between. The CDR3 DNA reads TGTGCCAGCAGCTTACTCGGACAGCAAGGGAGCACTGAAGCTTTCTTT. This gives the protein CASSLLGQQGSTEAFF.

This clonotype was recorded at least ten times. The chain is built from TRBV7-9 and TRBJ2-7; D may be TRBD1 (6 bases). V lost 1 base and J lost 1, with 14 bases in between. The V gene's germline CDR1 is SEHNR and CDR2 FQNEAQ (reference sequence). The CDR3 spans 16 residues. The DNA for the CDR3 is TGTGCCAGCAGCTTAGAGGGAGACAGGAGGTCCTACGAGCAGTACTTC. Residues: CASSLEGDRRSYEQYF.

Many counts were recorded for this clonotype. The chain combines TRBV20-1 with TRBJ2-7; 11 bases align to TRBD2. J gave up 0 bases and V 6 bases, and 4 bases lay outside the gene matches. CDR1 is DFQATT and CDR2 is SNEGSKA in the germline V gene (reference sequence). CDR3 length: 14 residues. The CDR3 DNA is TGCAGTGCCGTGGGACTAGCGGTCTCCTACGAGCAGTACTTC. Translation: CSAVGLAVSYEQYF.

This clonotype was seen many times. The CDR3 region is CASSPSRGATNEKLFF. CDR3 in DNA: TGTGCCAGCAGCCCATCGCGAGGTGCAACTAATGAAAAACTGTTTTTT. The genes are TRBV4-2 and TRBJ1-4; D is undetermined. Germline V gives CDR1 LGHNA, CDR2 YNFKEQ. V was trimmed by 4 bases and J by 0 bases, leaving 12 bases between them. The CDR3 has 16 residues.

This clonotype was detected many times. V is TRBV19 and J is TRBJ2-7; possible D gene TRBD2, 5 bases. Trimming took 1 base from V and 7 from J, leaving 11 bases between them. Germline V CDR1 and CDR2: LNHDA, SQIVND (reference sequence). This CDR3 has 13 amino acids. The CDR3, as DNA: TGTGCCAGTAGTATAGGCCTAACGGGAGAGCAGTACTTC. Amino acids: CASSIGLTGEQYF.

This clonotype was picked up many times. CDR3 sequence (DNA): TGTGCCAGCAGCCCAGCCGGGGGGGGGGCGTATGGCTACACCTTC. This encodes CASSPAGGGAYGYTF. J is TRBJ1-2 and V is TRBV6-5; D may be TRBD1 (6 bases). Trimming left V 6 bases short and J 5 bases short, with 19 bases between. The CDR3 consists of 15 residues. Germline V CDR1 and CDR2: MNHEY, SVGAGI.

This chain uses TRBV12-3 or TRBV12-4 with TRBJ2-3, with 12 bases identical to TRBD2. The CDR3 is made up of 15 amino acids. Trimming removed 4 bases from V and 4 bases from J; junction bases left unmatched: 3. This chain's CDR3 is CASSYLAGGSDTQYF. As DNA, the CDR3 is TGTGCCAGCAGTTATCTAGCGGGGGGGTCAGATACGCAGTATTTT.

The chain's CDR3 is CASSEQTDTQYF. CDR3 DNA: TGTGCCAGCAGTGAACAAACAGATACGCAGTATTTT. The chain has TRBV2 and TRBJ2-3; D remains ambiguous. The CDR3 extends over 12 amino acids. Between the trimmed V and J ends, which lost 2 bases and 3 bases, there was a span of 3 bases. Germline loops: CDR1 SNHLY, CDR2 FYNNEI.

This clonotype was seen ten or more times. This chain connects TRBV24-1 to TRBJ2-7; TRBD1 aligns across 11 bases. The CDR3 is made up of 15 amino acids. CDR1 KGHDR and CDR2 SFDVKD come from the germline V gene. With 3 bases clipped from V and 5 bases from J, the junction kept 5 bases outside the gene matches. CDR3 in DNA: TGTGCCACCAGTGATGTGAGGACAGGGGGCGACGAGCAGTACTTC. This sequence encodes CATSDVRTGGDEQYF.